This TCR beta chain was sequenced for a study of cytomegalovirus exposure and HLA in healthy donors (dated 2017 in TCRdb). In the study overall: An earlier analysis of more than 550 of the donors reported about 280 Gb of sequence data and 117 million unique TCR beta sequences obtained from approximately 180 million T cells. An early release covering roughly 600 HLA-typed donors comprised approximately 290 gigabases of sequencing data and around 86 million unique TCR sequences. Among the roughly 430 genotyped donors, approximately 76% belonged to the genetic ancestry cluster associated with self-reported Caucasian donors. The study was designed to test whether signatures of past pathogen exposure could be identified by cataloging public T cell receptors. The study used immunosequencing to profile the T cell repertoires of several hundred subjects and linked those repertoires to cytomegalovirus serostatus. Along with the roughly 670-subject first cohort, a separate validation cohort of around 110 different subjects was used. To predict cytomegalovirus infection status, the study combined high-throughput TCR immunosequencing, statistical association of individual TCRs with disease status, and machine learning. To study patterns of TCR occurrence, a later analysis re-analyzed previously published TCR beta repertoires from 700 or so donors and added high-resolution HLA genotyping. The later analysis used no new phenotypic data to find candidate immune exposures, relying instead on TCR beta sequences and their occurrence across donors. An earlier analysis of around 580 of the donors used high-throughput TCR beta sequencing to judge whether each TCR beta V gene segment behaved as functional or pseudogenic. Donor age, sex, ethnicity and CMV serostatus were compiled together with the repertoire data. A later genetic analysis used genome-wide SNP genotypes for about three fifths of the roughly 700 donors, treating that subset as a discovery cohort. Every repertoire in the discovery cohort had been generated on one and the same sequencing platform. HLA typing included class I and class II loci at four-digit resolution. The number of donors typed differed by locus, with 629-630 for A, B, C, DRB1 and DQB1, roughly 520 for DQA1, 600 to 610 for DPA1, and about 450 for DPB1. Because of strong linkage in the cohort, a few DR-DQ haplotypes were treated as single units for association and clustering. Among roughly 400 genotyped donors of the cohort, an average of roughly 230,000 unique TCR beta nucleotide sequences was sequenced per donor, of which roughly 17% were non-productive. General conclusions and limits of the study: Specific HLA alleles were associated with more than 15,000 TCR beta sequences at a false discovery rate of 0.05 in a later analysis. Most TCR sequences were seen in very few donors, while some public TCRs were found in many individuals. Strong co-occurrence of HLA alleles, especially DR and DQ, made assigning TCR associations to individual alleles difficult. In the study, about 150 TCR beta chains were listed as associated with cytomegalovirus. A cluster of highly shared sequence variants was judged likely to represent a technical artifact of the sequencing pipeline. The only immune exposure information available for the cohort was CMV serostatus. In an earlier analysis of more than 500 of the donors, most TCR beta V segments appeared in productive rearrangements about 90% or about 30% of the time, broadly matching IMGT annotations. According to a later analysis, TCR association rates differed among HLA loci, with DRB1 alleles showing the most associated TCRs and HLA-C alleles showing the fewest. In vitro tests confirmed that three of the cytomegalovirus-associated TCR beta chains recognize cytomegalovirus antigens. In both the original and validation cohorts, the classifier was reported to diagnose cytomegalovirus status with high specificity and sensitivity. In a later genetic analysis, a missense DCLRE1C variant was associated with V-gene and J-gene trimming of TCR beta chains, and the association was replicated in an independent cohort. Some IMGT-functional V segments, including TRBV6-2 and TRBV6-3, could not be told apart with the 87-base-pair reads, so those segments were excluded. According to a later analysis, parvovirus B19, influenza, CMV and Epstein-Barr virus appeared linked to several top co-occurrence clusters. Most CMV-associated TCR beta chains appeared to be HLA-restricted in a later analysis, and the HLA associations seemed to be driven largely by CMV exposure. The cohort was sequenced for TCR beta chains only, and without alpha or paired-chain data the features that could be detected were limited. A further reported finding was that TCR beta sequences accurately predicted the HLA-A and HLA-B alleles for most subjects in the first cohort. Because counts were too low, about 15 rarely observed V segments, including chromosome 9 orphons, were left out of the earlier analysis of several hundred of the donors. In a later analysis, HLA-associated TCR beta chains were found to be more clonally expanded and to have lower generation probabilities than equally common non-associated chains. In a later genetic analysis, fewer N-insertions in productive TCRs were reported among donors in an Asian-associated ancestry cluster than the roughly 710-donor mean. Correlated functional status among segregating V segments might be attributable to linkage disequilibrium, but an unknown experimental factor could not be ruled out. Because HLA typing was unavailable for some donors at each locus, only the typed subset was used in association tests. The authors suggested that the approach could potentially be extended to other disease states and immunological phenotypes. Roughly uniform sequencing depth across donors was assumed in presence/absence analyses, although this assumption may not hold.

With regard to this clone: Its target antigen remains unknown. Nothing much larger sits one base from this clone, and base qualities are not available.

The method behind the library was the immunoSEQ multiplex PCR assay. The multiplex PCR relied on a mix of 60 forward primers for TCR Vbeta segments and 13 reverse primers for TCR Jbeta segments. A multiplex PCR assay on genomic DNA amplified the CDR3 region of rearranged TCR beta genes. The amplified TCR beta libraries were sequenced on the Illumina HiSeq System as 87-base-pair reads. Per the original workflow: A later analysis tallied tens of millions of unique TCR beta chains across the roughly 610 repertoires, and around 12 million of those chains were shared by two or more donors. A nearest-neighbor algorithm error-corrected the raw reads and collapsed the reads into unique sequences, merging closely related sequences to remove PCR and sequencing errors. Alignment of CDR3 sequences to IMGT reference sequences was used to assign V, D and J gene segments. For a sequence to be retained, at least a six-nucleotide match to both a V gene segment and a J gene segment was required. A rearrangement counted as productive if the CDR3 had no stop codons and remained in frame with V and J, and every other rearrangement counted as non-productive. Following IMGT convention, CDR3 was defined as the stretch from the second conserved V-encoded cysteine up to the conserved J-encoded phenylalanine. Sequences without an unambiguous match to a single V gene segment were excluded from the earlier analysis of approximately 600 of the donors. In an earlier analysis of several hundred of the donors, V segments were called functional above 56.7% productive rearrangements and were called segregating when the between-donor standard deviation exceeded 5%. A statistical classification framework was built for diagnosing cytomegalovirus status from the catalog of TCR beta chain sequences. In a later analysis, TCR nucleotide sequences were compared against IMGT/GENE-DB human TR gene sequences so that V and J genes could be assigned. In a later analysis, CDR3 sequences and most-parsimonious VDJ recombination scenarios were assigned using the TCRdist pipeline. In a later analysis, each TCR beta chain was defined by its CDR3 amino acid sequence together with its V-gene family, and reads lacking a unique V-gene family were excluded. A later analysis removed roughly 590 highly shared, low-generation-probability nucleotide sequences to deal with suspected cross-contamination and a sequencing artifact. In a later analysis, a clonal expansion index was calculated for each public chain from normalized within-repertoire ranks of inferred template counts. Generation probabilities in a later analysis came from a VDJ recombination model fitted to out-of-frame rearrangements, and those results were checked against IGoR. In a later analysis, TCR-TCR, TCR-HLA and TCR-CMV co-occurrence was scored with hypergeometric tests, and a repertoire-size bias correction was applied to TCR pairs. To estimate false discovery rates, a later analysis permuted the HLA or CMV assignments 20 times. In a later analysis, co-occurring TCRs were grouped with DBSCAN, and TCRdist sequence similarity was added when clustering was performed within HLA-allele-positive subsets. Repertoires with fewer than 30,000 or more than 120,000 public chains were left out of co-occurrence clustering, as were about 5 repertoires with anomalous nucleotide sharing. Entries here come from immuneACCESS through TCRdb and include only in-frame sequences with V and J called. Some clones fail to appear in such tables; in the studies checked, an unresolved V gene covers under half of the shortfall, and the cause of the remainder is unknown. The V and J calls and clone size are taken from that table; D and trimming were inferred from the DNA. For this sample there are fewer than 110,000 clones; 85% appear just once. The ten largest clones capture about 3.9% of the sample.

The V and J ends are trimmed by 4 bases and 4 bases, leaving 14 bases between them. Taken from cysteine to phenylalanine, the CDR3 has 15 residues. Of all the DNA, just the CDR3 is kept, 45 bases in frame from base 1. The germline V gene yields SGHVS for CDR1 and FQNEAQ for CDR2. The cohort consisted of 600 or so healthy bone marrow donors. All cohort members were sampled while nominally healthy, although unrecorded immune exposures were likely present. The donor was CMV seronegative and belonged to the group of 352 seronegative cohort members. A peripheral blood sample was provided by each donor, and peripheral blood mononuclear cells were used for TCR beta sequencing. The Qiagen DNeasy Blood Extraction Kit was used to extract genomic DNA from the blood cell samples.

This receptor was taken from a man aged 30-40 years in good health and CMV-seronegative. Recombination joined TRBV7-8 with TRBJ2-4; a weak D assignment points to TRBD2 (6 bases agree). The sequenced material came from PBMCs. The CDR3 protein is CASSSYAGLKNIQYF. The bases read TGTGCCAGCAGCTCGTACGCGGGATTGAAAAACATTCAGTACTTC.